Below, 6 T cell receptor beta chains from the same sample are listed, as sequenced in a study of shared clonotypes between healthy human individuals. The protocol was immunoSEQ multiplex PCR, while the TCRdb copy is restricted to in-frame clones and leaves out a portion. The profile shows roughly 2.6 million clones, approximately 94% of them singletons. Sequenced sample: naive CD4+ T cells sorted from blood. Subset here: CD45RA+ positively selected. The receptors originated from a man aged 18 to 29 in good health.

The chain uses TRBV19 and TRBJ2-7; D may correspond to TRBD1 or TRBD2 (5 bases each). Trimming pared 6 bases from V and 6 bases from J, leaving 15 bases between. CDR1 is LNHDA, CDR2 SQIVND, per germline (reference sequence). The CDR3 covers 13 residues. CDR3 region: CASRQYGGSEQYF. The CDR3 nucleotides are TGTGCCAGTAGGCAATATGGGGGTAGCGAGCAGTACTTC.

The chain is built from TRBV5-1 and TRBJ2-2, with no clear D. Germline V CDR1 and CDR2: SGHRS, YFSETQ. Between the trimmed V and J ends, which lost 0 bases and 0 bases, there was a span of 9 bases. The CDR3 loop spans 16 amino acids. The chain's CDR3 is CASSLEGHANTGELFF. The CDR3 region has the DNA TGCGCCAGCAGCTTGGAGGGCCACGCGAACACCGGGGAGCTGTTTTTT.

The chain joins TRBV28 to TRBJ1-3, with a weak D call TRBD1 (6 bases). Deletions cut 8 bases from V and 7 bases from J, with 18 bases between. The CDR3 loop spans 14 amino acids. Germline values: CDR1 MDHEN, CDR2 SYDVKM. The CDR3 bases are TGTGCCAGCTCGCTGGGCAGGGGCTGGAACACCATATATTTT. Amino acids: CASSLGRGWNTIYF.

This clone was found once. The V and J genes are TRBV28 and TRBJ2-7; TRBD1 matches 8 bases. Trimming cost V 6 bases and J 2 bases; bases outside gene matches: 6. The germline CDR1 and CDR2 sequences are MDHEN and SYDVKM. CDR3 length equals 14 residues. CDR3 nucleotide sequence: TGTGCCAGCAGACCACAGGGGGTCCCCTACGAGCAGTACTTC. This sequence encodes CASRPQGVPYEQYF. Full variable domain (outside the CDR3, taken from reference TRBV28 and TRBJ2-7): DVKVTQSSRYLVKRTGEKVFLECVQDMDHENMFWYRQDPGLGLRLIYFSYDVKMKEKGDIPEGYSVSREKKERFSLILESASTNQTSMYLCASRPQGVPYEQYFGPGTRLTVT.

The chain has TRBV7-2 and TRBJ1-3; D unclear. Trimming left V 5 bases short and J 6 bases short, with 17 bases between. This CDR3 has 15 amino acids. Germline V gives CDR1 SGHTA, CDR2 FQGNSA. CDR3 nucleotide sequence: TGTGCCAGCAGCGCCACCGGAACGGTGGCAAACACCATATATTTT. Its protein product is CASSATGTVANTIYF.

The chain carries TRBV11-3 and TRBJ2-2; 11 bases are shared with TRBD1. Germline-derived CDR1 and CDR2 are SGHNT and YENEEA. V trimming: 0 bases; J trimming: 6 bases; junction bases outside the gene matches: 9. CDR3 length: 18 amino acids. The CDR3 DNA follows: TGTGCCAGCAGCTTAGATTATCCAATGGGACAGGGGGCCGGGGAGCTGTTTTTT. The encoded protein is CASSLDYPMGQGAGELFF. The whole variable domain, remainder taken from reference TRBV11-3 and TRBJ2-2, is EAGVVQSPRYKIIEKKQPVAFWCNPISGHNTLYWYLQNLGQGPELLIRYENEEAVDDSQLPKDRFSAERLKGVDSTLKIQPAELGDSAVYLCASSLDYPMGQGAGELFFGEGSRLTVL.